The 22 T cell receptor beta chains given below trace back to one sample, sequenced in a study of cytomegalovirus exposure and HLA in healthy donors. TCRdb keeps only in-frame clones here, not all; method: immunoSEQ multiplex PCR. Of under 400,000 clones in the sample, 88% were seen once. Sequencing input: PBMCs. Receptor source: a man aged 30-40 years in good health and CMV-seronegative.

Written as DNA, the CDR3 is TGTGCCAGCAGCCCGACTAGCGGGGGGGTCTACGAGCAGTACTTC. Its translation is CASSPTSGGVYEQYF. The J gene is TRBJ2-7, the V gene TRBV7-9, with 14 bases matching TRBD2. The CDR3 consists of 15 residues. V shed 5 bases and J 3 bases; nucleotides not matched to a gene: 3. Germline lookup yields CDR1 SEHNR and CDR2 FQNEAQ (reference sequence).

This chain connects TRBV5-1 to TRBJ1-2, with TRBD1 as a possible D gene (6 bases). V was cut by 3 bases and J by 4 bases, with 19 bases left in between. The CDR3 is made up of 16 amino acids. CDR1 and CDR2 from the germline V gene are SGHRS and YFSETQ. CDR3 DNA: TGCGCCAGCAGCTCCCAAGTAGGGCCAGGGGTCTATGGCTACACCTTC. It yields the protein CASSSQVGPGVYGYTF.

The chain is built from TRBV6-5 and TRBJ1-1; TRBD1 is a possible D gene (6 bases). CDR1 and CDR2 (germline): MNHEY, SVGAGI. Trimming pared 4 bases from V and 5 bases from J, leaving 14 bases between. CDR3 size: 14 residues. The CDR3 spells CASSSSYQGTEAFF. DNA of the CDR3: TGTGCCAGCAGTTCGAGCTACCAGGGGACTGAAGCTTTCTTT.

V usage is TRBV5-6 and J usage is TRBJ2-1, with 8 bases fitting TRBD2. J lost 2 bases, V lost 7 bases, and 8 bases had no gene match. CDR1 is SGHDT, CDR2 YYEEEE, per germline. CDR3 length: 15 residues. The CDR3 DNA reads TGTGCCAGCCGAAAACGGGGGGGCCCCTACAATGAGCAGTTCTTC. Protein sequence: CASRKRGGPYNEQFF.

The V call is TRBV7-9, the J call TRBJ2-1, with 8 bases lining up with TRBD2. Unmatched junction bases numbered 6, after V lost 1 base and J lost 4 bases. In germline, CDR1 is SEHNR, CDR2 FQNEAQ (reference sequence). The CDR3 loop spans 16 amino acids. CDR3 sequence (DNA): TGTGCCAGCAGCTTAGACGGGGGGGCCCTTTACAATGAGCAGTTCTTC. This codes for CASSLDGGALYNEQFF.

CDR3 DNA sequence: TGTGCTAGTGGTTTGGCTCTTTCGCGGGCCTACGAGCAGTACTTC. Translating it yields CASGLALSRAYEQYF. The chain links TRBV12-5 to TRBJ2-7; the D gene is possibly TRBD2 (5 bases). Germline assignment: CDR1 LGHNT and CDR2 FRNRAP. CDR3 length: 15 amino acids. V gave up 1 base and J gave up 2 bases, with 12 bases separating them.

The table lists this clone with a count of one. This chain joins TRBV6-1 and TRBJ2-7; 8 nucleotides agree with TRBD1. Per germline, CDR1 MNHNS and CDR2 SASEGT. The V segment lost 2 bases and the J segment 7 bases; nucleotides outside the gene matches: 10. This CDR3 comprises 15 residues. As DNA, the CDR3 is TGTGCCAGCAGTGAAACTTGGACAGGGACGTTTGAGCAGTACTTC. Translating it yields CASSETWTGTFEQYF.

CDR3 in amino acids: CASSDVFGPDTQYF. The CDR3 coding sequence is TGTGCCAGCAGTGACGTATTTGGGCCAGATACGCAGTATTTT. V gene TRBV25-1 combines with J gene TRBJ2-3; D uncertain. Trimming removed 3 bases at V and 4 bases at J, with 11 bases between. This CDR3 comprises 14 residues. CDR1 and CDR2 (germline): MGHDK, SYGVNS.

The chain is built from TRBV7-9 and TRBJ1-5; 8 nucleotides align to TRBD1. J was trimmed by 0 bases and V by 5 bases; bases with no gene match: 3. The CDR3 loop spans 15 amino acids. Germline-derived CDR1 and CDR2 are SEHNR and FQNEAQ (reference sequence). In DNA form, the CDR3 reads TGTGCCAGCAGCCTACAGGGGGATAGCAATCAGCCCCAGCATTTT. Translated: CASSLQGDSNQPQHF.

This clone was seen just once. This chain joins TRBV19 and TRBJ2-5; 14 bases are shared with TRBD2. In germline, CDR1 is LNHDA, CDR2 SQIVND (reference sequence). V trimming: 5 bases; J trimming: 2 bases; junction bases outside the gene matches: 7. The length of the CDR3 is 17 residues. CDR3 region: CASSFRLAGGWQETQYF. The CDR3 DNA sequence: TGTGCCAGTAGTTTCCGACTAGCGGGGGGGTGGCAAGAGACCCAGTACTTC.

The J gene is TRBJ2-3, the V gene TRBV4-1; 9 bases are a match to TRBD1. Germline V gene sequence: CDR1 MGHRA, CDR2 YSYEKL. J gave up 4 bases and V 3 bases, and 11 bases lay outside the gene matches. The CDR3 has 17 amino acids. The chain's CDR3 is CASSHSPPGQGSDTQYF. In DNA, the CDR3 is TGCGCCAGCAGCCACTCACCCCCGGGACAGGGCTCAGATACGCAGTATTTT.

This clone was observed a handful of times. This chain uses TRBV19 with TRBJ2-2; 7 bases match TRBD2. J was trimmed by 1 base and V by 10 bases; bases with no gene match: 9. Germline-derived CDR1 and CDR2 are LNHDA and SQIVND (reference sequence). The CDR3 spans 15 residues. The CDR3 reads CATPGEGKNTGELFF. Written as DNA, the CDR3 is TGTGCCACTCCCGGGGAGGGGAAGAACACCGGGGAGCTGTTTTTT.

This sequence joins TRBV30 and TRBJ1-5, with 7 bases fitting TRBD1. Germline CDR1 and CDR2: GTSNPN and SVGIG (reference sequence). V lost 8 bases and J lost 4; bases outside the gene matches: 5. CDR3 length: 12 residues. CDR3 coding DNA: TGTGCCGGCGGACAGGCGAATCAGCCCCAGCATTTT. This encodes CAGGQANQPQHF.

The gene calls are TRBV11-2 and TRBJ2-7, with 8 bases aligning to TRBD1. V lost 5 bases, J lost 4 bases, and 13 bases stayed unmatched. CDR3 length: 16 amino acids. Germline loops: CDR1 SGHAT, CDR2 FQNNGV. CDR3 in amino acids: CASSTTPGQDSYEQYF. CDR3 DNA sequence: TGTGCCAGCAGCACTACACCGGGACAGGACAGTTACGAGCAGTACTTC. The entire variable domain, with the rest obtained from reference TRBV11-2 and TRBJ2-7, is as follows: EAGVAQSPRYKIIEKRQSVAFWCNPISGHATLYWYQQILGQGPKLLIQFQNNGVVDDSQLPKDRFSAERLKGVDSTLKIQPAKLEDSAVYLCASSTTPGQDSYEQYFGPGTRLTVT.

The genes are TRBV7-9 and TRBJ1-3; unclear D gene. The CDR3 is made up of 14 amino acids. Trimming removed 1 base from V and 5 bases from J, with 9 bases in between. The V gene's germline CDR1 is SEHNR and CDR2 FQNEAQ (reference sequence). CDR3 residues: CASSLVTTRNTIYF. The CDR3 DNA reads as TGTGCCAGCAGCTTAGTCACAACCAGAAACACCATATATTTT.

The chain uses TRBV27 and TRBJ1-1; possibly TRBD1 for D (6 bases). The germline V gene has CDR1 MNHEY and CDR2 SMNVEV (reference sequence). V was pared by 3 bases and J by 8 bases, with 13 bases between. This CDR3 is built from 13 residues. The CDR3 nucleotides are TGTGCCAGCAGTTTGCAGGGGTCGGCCGAAGCTTTCTTT. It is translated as CASSLQGSAEAFF.

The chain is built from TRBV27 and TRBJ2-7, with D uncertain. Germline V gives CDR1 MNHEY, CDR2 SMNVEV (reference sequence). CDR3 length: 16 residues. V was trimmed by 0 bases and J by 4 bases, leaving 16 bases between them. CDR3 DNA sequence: TGTGCCAGCAGTTTATCCCAGGTACCCCCATTTTACGAGCAGTACTTC. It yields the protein CASSLSQVPPFYEQYF.

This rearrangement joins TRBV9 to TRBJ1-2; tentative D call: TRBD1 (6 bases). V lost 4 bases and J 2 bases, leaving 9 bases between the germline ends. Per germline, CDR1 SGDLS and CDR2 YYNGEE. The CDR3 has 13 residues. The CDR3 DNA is TGTGCCAGCAGCTTTACAGGGAACTATGGCTACACCTTC. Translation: CASSFTGNYGYTF.

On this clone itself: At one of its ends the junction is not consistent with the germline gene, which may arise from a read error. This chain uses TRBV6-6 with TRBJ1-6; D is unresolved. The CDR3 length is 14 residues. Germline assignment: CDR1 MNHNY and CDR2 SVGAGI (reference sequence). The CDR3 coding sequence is TGTGCCATCAGTACCCGGGAGACAAATTCACCCCTCCACTTT. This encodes CAISTRETNSPLHF.

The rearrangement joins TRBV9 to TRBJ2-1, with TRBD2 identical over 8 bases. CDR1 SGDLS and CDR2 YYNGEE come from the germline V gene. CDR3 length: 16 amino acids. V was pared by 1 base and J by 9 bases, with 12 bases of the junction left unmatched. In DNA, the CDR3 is TGTGCCAGCAGCGTAACGAGCGGGGGAATCCTCGGTGAGCAGTTCTTC. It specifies CASSVTSGGILGEQFF.

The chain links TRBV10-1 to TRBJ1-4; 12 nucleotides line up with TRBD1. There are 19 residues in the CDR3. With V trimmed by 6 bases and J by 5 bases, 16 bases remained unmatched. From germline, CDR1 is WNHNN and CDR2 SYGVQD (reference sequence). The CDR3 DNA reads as TGCGCCAGCAGCGTTCCACGGGACAGGGGGCTCCTGACAAATGAAAAACTGTTTTTT. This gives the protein CASSVPRDRGLLTNEKLFF.

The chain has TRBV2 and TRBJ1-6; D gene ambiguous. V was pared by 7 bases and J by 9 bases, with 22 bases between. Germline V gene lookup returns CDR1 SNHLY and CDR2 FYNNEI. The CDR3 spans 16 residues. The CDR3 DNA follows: TGTGCCAGCACCGCAGAGATAGGCGGGTATGTTTCACCCCTCCACTTT. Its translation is CASTAEIGGYVSPLHF. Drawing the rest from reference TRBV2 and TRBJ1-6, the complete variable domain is EPEVTQTPSHQVTQMGQEVILRCVPISNHLYFYWYRQILGQKVEFLVSFYNNEISEKSEIFDDQFSVERPDGSNFTLKIRSTKLEDSAMYFCASTAEIGGYVSPLHFGNGTRLTVT.